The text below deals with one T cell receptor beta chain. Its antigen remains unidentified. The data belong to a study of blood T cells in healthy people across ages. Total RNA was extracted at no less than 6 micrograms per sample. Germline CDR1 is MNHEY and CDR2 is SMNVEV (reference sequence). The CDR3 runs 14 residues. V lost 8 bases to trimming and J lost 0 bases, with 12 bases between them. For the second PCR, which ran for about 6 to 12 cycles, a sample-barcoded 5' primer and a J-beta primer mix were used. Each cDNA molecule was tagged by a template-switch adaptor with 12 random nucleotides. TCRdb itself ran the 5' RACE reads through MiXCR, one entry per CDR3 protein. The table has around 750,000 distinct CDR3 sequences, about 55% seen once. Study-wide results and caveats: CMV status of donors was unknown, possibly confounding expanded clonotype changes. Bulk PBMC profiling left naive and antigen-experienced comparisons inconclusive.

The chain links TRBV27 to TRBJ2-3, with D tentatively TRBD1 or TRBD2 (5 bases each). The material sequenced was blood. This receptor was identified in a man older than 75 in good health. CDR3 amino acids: CASEGTDSTDTQYF. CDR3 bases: TGTGCCAGCGAGGGGACGGATAGCACAGATACGCAGTATTTT.